This T cell receptor (beta chain) came from a study of blood T cell repertoires in COVID-19. Study in general: Material from acute and convalescent COVID-19 was sourced from the United States, Italy and Spain.

Clones were sequenced by immunoSEQ multiplex PCR, and TCRdb holds only the in-frame ones, with some missing. The table has 300,000 to 450,000 clones, roughly nine tenths seen once; the top ten hold under 5%. The germline V gene has CDR1 SGHNT and CDR2 YYREEE (reference sequence). This CDR3 is built from 14 residues. V lost 0 bases and J lost 4, with 10 bases in between. This clone was found once. This clonotype was sampled from a woman aged 55-70 years with COVID-19, enrolled during active disease. V is TRBV5-4 and J is TRBJ1-2; no reliable D call. The specimen was peripheral blood. CDR3 region: CASSLVPGAYGYTF. The CDR3 DNA reads as TGTGCCAGCAGCTTGGTGCCGGGTGCCTATGGCTACACCTTC.